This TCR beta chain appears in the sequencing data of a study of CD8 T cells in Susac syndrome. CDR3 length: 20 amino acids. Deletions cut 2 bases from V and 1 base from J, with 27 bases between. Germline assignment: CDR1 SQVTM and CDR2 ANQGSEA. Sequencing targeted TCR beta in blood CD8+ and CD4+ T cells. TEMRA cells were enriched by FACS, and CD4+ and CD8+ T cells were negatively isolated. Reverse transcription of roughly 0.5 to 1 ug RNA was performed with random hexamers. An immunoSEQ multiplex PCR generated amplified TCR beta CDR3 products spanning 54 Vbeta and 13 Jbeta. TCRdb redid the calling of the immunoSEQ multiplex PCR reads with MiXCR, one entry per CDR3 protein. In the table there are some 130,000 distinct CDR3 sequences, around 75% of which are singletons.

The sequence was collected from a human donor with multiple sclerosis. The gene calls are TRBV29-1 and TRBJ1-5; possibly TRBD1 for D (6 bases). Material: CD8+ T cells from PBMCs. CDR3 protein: CSVERVETGPPLGSNQPQHF. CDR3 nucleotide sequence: TGCAGCGTTGAACGTGTTGAGACAGGCCCACCCCTGGGGAGCAATCAGCCCCAGCATTTT.